The T cell receptor (beta chain) described here comes from a study of post-analysis software for immune sequencing data. Points from the study as a whole: Included in a set of roughly five TRBV segments more frequent in patients than controls were TRBV5-6, TRBV5-1 and TRBV20-1.

This clonotype was observed a few times. Its antigen is unidentified. This CDR3 region has 15 residues. Germline V gene data show CDR1 as ENHRY and CDR2 as SYGVKD. V lost 7 bases to trimming and J lost 0 bases; unmatched junction nucleotides: 7. TCR beta libraries were prepared from cDNA with unique molecular identifiers. TCRdb redid the calling of the PCR reads with MiXCR, one entry per CDR3 protein. The table records approximately 660,000 distinct CDR3 sequences, more than 50% of them present only once. The clonotype comes from a girl aged 2-9 years with multiple sclerosis. The V and J genes are TRBV10-3 and TRBJ1-2; TRBD1 agrees at 8 bases. The specimen was blood. Here the CDR3 reads CAITVSGGPNYGYTF. CDR3 sequence (DNA): TGTGCCATCACAGTCTCAGGGGGCCCTAACTATGGCTACACCTTC.